Listed below are T cell receptor beta chains from one sample, sequenced in a study of CD8 T cells in Susac syndrome. Each CDR3 protein is one row after TCRdb ran MiXCR on the immunoSEQ multiplex PCR reads. The sample gives about 150,000 distinct CDR3 sequences, 85% to 95% of which show up once; more than 0.2% is in the top ten. Material for sequencing was CD8+ T cells from PBMCs. The receptors stem from a human donor with multiple sclerosis. CDR3s leave out the opening cysteine and the closing phenylalanine or tryptophan. Size is stated for part of the rows, as once, few or many counts, or as a class when the clone is expanded.

J gene: TRBJ2-1; V gene: TRBV11-2; clone size: NA; CDR3 protein: ASSLAPGTGVNNEQF
J gene: TRBJ1-6; V gene: TRBV20-1; clone size: NA; CDR3 protein: SVLTRDRNSPLH
J gene: TRBJ1-1; V gene: TRBV4-1; clone size: few; CDR3 protein: ASSPRGRLNTEAF
J gene: TRBJ2-7; V gene: TRBV10-3; clone size: NA; CDR3 protein: ATADGSLSLRDSYEQY
J gene: TRBJ2-5; V gene: TRBV10-3; clone size: NA; CDR3 protein: AISGDSQETQY
J gene: TRBJ2-1; V gene: TRBV27; clone size: NA; CDR3 protein: ASRTSGGHNEQF
J gene: TRBJ2-7; V gene: TRBV27; clone size: NA; CDR3 protein: ASSYGGSNEQY
J gene: TRBJ2-5; V gene: TRBV9; clone size: NA; CDR3 protein: ASSDNQGETQY
J gene: TRBJ2-7; V gene: TRBV13; clone size: NA; CDR3 protein: ASSLRGAGNYEQY
J gene: TRBJ2-3; V gene: TRBV3-1; clone size: NA; CDR3 protein: VSSRTDRGTDTQY
J gene: TRBJ2-7; V gene: TRBV20-1; clone size: once; CDR3 protein: SARQGLARLEQY
J gene: TRBJ2-7; V gene: TRBV28; clone size: NA; CDR3 protein: ASSFVERIYEQY
J gene: TRBJ2-5; V gene: TRBV15; clone size: NA; CDR3 protein: ATSRQGAEETQY
J gene: TRBJ2-7; V gene: TRBV19; clone size: NA; CDR3 protein: ASSSTRGDEQY
J gene: TRBJ2-3; V gene: TRBV30; clone size: NA; CDR3 protein: AWRDLWDTQY
J gene: TRBJ2-7; V gene: TRBV28; clone size: NA; CDR3 protein: ASRTSGGYEQY
J gene: TRBJ1-5; V gene: TRBV20-1; clone size: NA; CDR3 protein: SASPTGPHQPQH
J gene: TRBJ2-3; V gene: TRBV14; clone size: NA; CDR3 protein: ASSQRLPGTDTQY
J gene: TRBJ1-5; V gene: TRBV2; clone size: NA; CDR3 protein: ASNQGYSNQPQH
J gene: TRBJ1-2; V gene: TRBV23-1; clone size: once; CDR3 protein: ASSQEMEVGGYT